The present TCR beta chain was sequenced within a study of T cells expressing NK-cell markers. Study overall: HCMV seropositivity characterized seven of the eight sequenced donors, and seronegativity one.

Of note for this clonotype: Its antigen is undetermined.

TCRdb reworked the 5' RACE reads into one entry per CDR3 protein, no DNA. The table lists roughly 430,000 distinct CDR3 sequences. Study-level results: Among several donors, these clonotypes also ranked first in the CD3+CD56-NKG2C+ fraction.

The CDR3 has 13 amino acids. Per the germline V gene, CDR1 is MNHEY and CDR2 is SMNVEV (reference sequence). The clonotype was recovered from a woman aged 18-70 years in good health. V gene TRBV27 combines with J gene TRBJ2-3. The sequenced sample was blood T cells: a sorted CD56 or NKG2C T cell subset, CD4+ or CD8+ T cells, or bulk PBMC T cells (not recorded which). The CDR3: CASSLRSVETQYF.